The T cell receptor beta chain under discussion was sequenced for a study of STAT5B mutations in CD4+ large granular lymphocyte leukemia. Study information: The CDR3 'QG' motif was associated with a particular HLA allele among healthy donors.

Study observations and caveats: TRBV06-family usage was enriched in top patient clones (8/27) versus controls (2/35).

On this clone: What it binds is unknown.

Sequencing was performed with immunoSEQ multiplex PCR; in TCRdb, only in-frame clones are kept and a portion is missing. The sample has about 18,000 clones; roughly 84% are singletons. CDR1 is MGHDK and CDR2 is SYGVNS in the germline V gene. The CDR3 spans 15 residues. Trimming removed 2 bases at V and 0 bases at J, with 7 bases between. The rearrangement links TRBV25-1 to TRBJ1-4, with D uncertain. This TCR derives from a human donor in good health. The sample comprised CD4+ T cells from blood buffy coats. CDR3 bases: TGTGCCAGCAGTGAACGAACCTCAACTAATGAAAAACTGTTTTTT. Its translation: CASSERTSTNEKLFF.